The clone carrying this T cell receptor (beta chain) turned up a few times. Its cognate antigen is unknown. This sample is part of a study of T cells in Graves' hyperthyroidism and ophthalmopathy. Whole-study findings and limits: In validation, the model predicted ophthalmopathy. These predictions came a median approximately 5.9 months before onset.

The CDR3 is made up of 15 amino acids. The V end was cut by 8 bases, the J end by 4 bases, with 15 bases between. Per the germline V gene, CDR1 is SEHNR and CDR2 is FQNEAQ (reference sequence). Amplification of TCR beta CDR3 regions was performed using RNA transcripts as template. Initially, a first-round RT-PCR of the TCR CDR3 employed the HTBI primer set. Using its own MiXCR run on the multiplex PCR reads, TCRdb lists one record per CDR3 protein. The table has 360,000 or so distinct CDR3 sequences, roughly 15% seen once; the top ten hold approximately 19%. Sequenced input: blood. This clonotype originated in a woman in her sixties with Graves' ophthalmopathy. The V gene is TRBV7-9, the J gene TRBJ1-6; D remains ambiguous. CDR3 in amino acids: CASHRGAEYNSPLHF. CDR3 sequence (DNA): TGTGCCAGCCACCGCGGCGCCGAATATAATTCACCCCTCCACTTT.